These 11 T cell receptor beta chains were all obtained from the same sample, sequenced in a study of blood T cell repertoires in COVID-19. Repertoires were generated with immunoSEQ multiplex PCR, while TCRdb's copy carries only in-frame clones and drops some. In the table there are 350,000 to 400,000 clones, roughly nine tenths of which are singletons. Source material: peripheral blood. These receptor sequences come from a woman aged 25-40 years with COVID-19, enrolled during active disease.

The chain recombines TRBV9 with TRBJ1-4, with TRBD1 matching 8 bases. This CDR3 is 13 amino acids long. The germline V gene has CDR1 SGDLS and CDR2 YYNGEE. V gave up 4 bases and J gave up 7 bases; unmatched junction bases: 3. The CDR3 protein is CASSSTGGEKLFF. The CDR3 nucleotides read TGTGCCAGCAGCTCAACAGGGGGTGAAAAACTGTTTTTT.

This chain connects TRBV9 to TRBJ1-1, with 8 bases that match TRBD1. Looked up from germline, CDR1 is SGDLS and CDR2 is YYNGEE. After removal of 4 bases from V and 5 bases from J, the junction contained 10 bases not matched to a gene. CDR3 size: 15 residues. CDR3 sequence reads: CASSPPGQGSTEAFF. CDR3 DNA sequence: TGTGCCAGCAGCCCTCCCGGACAGGGAAGTACTGAAGCTTTCTTT.

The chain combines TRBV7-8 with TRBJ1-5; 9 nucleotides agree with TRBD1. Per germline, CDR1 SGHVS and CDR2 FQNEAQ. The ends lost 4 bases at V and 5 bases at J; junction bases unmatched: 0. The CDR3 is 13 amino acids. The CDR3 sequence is CASSWDRDQPQHF. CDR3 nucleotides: TGTGCCAGCAGCTGGGACAGGGATCAGCCCCAGCATTTT.

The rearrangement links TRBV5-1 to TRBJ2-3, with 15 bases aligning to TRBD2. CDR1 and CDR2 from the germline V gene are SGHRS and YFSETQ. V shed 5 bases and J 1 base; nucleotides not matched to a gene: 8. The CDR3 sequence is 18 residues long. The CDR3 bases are TGCGCCAGCAGTCCCGGGACTAGCGGGGGGACCGGCACAGATACGCAGTATTTT. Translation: CASSPGTSGGTGTDTQYF.

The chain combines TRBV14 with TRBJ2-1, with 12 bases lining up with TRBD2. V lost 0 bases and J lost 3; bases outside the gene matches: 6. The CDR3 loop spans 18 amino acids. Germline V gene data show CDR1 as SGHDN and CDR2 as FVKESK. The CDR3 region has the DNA TGTGCCAGCAGCCAAGAGACTAGCGGGGGCCTCTTCTACAATGAGCAGTTCTTC. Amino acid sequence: CASSQETSGGLFYNEQFF.

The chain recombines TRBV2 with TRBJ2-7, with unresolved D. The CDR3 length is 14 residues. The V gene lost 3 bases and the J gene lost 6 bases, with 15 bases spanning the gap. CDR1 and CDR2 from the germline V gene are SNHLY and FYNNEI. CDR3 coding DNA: TGTGCCAGCAGTGATGACCGGCGGCTATCCGAGCAGTACTTC. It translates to CASSDDRRLSEQYF.

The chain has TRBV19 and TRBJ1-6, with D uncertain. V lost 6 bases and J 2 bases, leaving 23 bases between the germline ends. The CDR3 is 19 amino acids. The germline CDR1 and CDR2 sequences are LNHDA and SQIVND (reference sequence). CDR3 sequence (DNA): TGTGCCAGTAGGGCCTCCGTACGTAGACACGTCGCCTATAATTCACCCCTCCACTTT. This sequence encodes CASRASVRRHVAYNSPLHF.

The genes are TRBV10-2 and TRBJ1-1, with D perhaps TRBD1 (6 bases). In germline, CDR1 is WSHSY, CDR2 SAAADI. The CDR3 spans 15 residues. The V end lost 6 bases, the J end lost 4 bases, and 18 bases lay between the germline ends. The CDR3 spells CASRASGEGSTEAFF. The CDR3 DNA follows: TGCGCCAGCAGGGCTTCAGGGGAGGGTAGCACTGAAGCTTTCTTT.

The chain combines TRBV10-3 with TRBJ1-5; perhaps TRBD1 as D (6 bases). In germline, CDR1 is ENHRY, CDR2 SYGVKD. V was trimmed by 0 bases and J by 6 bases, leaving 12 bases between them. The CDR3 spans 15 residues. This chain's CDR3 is CAISESGETGQPQHF. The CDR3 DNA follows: TGTGCCATCAGTGAGTCAGGGGAGACAGGTCAGCCCCAGCATTTT.

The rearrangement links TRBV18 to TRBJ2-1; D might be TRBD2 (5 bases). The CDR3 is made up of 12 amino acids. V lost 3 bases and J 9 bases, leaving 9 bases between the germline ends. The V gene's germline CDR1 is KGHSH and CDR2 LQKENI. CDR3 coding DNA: TGTGCCAGCTCACCGGCGGGCAGTGAGCAGTTCTTC. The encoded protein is CASSPAGSEQFF.

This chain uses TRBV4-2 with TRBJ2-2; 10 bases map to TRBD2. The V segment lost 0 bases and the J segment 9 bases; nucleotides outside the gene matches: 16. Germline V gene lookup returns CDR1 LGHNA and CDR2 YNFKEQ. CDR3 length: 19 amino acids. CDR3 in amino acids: CASSQDFLRTSGAPRELFF. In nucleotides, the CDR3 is TGTGCCAGCAGCCAAGACTTTTTGCGCACTAGCGGGGCCCCGCGGGAGCTGTTTTTT.